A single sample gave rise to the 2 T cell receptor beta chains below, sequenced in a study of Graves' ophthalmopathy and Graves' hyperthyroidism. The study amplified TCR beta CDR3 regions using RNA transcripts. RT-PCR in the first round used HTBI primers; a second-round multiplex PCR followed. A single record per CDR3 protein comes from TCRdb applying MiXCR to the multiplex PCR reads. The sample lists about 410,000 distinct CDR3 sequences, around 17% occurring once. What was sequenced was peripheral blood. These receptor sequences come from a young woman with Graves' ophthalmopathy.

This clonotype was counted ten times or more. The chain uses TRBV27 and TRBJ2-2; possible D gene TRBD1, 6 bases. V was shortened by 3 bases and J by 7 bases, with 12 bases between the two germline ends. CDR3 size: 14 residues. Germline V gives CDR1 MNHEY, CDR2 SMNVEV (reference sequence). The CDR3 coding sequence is TGTGCCAGCAGTTTTTTCACCAGGGGCGGGGAGCTGTTTTTT. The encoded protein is CASSFFTRGGELFF.

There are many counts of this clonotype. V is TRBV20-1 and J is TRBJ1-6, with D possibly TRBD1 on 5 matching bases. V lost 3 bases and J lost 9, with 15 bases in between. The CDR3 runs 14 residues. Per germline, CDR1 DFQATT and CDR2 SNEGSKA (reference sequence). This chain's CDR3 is CSASGTRLPSPLHF. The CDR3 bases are TGCAGTGCTAGCGGGACCCGGCTCCCTTCACCCCTCCACTTT.